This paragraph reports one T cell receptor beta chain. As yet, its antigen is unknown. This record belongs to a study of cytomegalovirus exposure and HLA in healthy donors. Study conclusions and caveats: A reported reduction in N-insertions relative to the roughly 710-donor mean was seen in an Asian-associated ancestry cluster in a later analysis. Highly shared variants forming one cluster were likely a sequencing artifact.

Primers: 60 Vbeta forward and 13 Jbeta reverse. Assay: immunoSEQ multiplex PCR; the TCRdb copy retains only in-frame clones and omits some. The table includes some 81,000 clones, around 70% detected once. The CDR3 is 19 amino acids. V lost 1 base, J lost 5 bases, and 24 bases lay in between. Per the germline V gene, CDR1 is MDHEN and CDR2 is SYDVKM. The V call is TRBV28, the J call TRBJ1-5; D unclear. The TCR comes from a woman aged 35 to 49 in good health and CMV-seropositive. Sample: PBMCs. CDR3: CASSLFWGGLEGGYQPQHF. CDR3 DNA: TGTGCCAGCAGTTTATTTTGGGGAGGGCTTGAAGGTGGGTATCAGCCCCAGCATTTT.